This record concerns one T cell receptor (beta chain) sequence. The sample comes from a study of T cell changes during pregnancy in multiple sclerosis. TCRdb keeps only in-frame clones here, not all; method: immunoSEQ multiplex PCR. The sample has 40,000 or so clones; around 90% are singletons. The CDR3 extends over 16 amino acids. Trimming stripped 2 bases from V and 0 bases from J, with 10 bases between. The germline V gene has CDR1 MGHDK and CDR2 SYGVNS. This specimen was CD8+ T cells from peripheral blood mononuclear cells, taken in the third trimester of pregnancy. The receptor's source is a female donor with multiple sclerosis, enrolled in a pregnancy study. The genes are TRBV25-1 and TRBJ2-2; D may be TRBD1 (6 bases). The CDR3 DNA is TGTGCCAGCAGTGAAACCGGGACACCGAACACCGGGGAGCTGTTTTTT. As protein: CASSETGTPNTGELFF.